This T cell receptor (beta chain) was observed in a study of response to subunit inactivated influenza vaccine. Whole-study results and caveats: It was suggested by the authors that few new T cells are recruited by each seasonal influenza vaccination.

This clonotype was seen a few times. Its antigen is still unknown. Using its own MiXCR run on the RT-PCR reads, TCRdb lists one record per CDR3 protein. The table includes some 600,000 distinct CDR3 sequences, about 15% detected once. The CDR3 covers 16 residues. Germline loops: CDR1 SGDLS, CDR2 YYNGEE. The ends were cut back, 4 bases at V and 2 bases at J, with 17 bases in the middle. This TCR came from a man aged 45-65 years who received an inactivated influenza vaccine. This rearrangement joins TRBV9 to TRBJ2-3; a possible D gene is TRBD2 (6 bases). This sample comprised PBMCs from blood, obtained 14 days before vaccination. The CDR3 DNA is TGTGCCAGCAGCCTTGGCGGGGAGGACTCCACAGATACGCAGTATTTT. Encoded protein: CASSLGGEDSTDTQYF.